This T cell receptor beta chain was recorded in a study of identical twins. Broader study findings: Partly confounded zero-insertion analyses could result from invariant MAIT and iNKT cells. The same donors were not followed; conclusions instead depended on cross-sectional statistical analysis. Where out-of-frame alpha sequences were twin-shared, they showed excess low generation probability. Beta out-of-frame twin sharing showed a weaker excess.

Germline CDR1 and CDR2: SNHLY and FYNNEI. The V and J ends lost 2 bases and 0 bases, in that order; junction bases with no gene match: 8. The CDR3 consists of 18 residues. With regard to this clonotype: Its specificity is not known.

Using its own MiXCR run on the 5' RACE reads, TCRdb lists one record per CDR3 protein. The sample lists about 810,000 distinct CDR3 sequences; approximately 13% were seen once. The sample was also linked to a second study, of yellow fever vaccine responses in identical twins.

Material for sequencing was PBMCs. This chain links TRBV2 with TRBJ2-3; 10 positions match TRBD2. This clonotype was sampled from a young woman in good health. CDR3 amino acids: CASSEIRTSGDSTDTQYF. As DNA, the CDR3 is TGTGCCAGCAGTGAAATTAGGACTAGCGGAGACAGCACAGATACGCAGTATTTT.